This TCR beta chain stems from a study of blood T cell repertoires in COVID-19. The V and J ends lost 4 bases and 4 bases respectively, with 8 bases between them. The CDR3 is 13 amino acids. Germline assignment: CDR1 SNHLY and CDR2 FYNNEI. The data were produced by immunoSEQ multiplex PCR, yet TCRdb's version contains in-frame clones alone and is incomplete. The table lists 120,000 to 150,000 clones, around 80% of them singletons. The material sequenced was peripheral blood. V and J are TRBV2 and TRBJ2-1; unclear D gene. This receptor was obtained from a woman in her 50s in a cohort sampled during active or convalescent COVID-19. The chain's CDR3 is CASSVKPYNEQFF. Here the CDR3 DNA reads TGTGCCAGCAGTGTTAAGCCGTACAATGAGCAGTTCTTC. The variable domain in full, with the rest retrieved from reference TRBV2 and TRBJ2-1, is EPEVTQTPSHQVTQMGQEVILRCVPISNHLYFYWYRQILGQKVEFLVSFYNNEISEKSEIFDDQFSVERPDGSNFTLKIRSTKLEDSAMYFCASSVKPYNEQFFGPGTRLTVL.